These 23 T cell receptor beta chains were sequenced from one sample in a study of cytomegalovirus exposure and HLA in healthy donors. The PCR was carried out with 60 Vbeta primers and 13 Jbeta primers. The method was immunoSEQ multiplex PCR; TCRdb's version includes in-frame clones alone and lacks a portion of them. The sample has about 40,000 clones. The sequenced sample was PBMCs. The receptors here all came from a man aged 30 to 39 in good health and CMV-seronegative.

The V call is TRBV6-5, the J call TRBJ2-1; TRBD2 might be the D (6 bases). CDR1 MNHEY and CDR2 SVGAGI come from the germline V gene. Deletions cut 0 bases from V and 8 bases from J, with 11 bases between. The CDR3 is 14 residues long. The CDR3 is CASSYSSGFYEQFF. CDR3 DNA sequence: TGTGCCAGCAGTTACTCTAGCGGTTTCTATGAGCAGTTCTTC.

The chain combines TRBV7-9 with TRBJ2-2; perhaps TRBD2 as D (6 bases). With 2 bases removed from V and 7 bases from J, the gap between germline ends came to 26 bases. Germline assignment: CDR1 SEHNR and CDR2 FQNEAQ (reference sequence). The CDR3 length is 19 residues. Written as DNA, the CDR3 is TGTGCCAGCAGCTTACGGGTCGTCAGGAAACCCCTGGAGGGCGGGGAGCTGTTTTTT. Its translation: CASSLRVVRKPLEGGELFF.

This chain uses TRBV19 with TRBJ2-7; the D gene is possibly TRBD1 (5 bases). The V end lost 6 bases, the J end lost 3 bases, and 18 bases lay between the germline ends. Germline CDR1 LNHDA, CDR2 SQIVND (reference sequence). This CDR3 has 15 residues. The DNA of the CDR3 is TGTGCCAGTAGGTGGGGCTCCCGATCAGACTACGAGCAGTACTTC. Its translation: CASRWGSRSDYEQYF.

The rearrangement joins TRBV19 to TRBJ2-2, with TRBD1 as a possible D gene (6 bases). Trimming shortened V by 6 bases and J by 0 bases, and 14 bases separated the two germline ends. CDR3 size: 16 residues. Germline assignment: CDR1 LNHDA and CDR2 SQIVND (reference sequence). Here the CDR3 reads CASRYGTISNTGELFF. CDR3 in DNA: TGTGCCAGTAGGTACGGGACAATTTCGAACACCGGGGAGCTGTTTTTT.

The chain uses TRBV15 and TRBJ1-4; 8 nucleotides align to TRBD1. Germline V gene lookup returns CDR1 LNHNV and CDR2 YYDKDF (reference sequence). The CDR3 has 18 amino acids. J was trimmed by 0 bases and V by 1 base; bases with no gene match: 7. The CDR3 is CATSRGGTGLTTNEKLFF. CDR3 DNA: TGTGCCACCAGCAGAGGGGGGACAGGCCTTACAACTAATGAAAAACTGTTTTTT.

The chain joins TRBV5-1 to TRBJ2-2, with TRBD2 matching over 7 bases. CDR1 is SGHRS, CDR2 YFSETQ, per germline. CDR3 length: 16 residues. Trimming removed 1 base from V and 1 base from J; junction bases left unmatched: 4. CDR3 coding DNA: TGCGCCAGCAGCTTGTGGCTAGCGGTGAACACCGGGGAGCTGTTTTTT. Protein: CASSLWLAVNTGELFF.

The chain couples TRBV19 to TRBJ1-1; D remains unclear. The CDR3 length is 14 residues. CDR1 is LNHDA, CDR2 SQIVND, per germline (reference sequence). The germline V and J ends were trimmed by 3 bases and 1 base, with 9 bases remaining between them. This CDR3 is CASSIASGNTEAFF. CDR3 in DNA: TGTGCCAGTAGTATTGCCAGCGGGAACACTGAAGCTTTCTTT.

The chain's CDR3 is CATSYRDCCAYEQYF. The DNA for the CDR3 is TGTGCCACCAGTTACCGGGACTGCTGCGCCTACGAGCAGTACTTC. V and J are TRBV15 and TRBJ2-7; perhaps TRBD2 as D (6 bases). The ends were cut back, 6 bases at V and 2 bases at J, with 17 bases in the middle. The CDR3 length is 15 residues. Germline values: CDR1 LNHNV, CDR2 YYDKDF (reference sequence).

This chain joins TRBV10-3 and TRBJ1-2, with D possibly being TRBD1 (6 bases). V was clipped by 2 bases and J by 0 bases, with 7 bases between them. CDR3 length equals 14 residues. Germline V gene data show CDR1 as ENHRY and CDR2 as SYGVKD. The CDR3 sequence: CAISETGTNYGYTF. The CDR3 bases are TGTGCCATCAGTGAGACAGGGACTAACTATGGCTACACCTTC.

The V call is TRBV29-1, the J call TRBJ1-2; D might be TRBD1 (5 bases). Germline CDR1 reads SQVTM; CDR2 reads ANQGSEA. CDR3 length equals 15 residues. Trimming cost V 0 bases and J 4 bases, with 15 bases left between them. For the CDR3, the DNA is TGCAGCGTTGAAGATCGGTTCGGGGGACTCTATGGCTACACCTTC. Translating gives CSVEDRFGGLYGYTF.

J is TRBJ2-1 and V is TRBV11-2; 16 bases match TRBD2. The V gene's germline CDR1 is SGHAT and CDR2 FQNNGV. The CDR3 totals 19 residues. Unmatched junction bases numbered 8, after V lost 6 bases and J lost 0 bases. The CDR3, as DNA: TGTGCCAGCAGACAACCGGGACTAGCGGGAGGGAGCTCCTACAATGAGCAGTTCTTC. Protein sequence: CASRQPGLAGGSSYNEQFF.

CDR3 amino acids: CASSLEFLEQFF. The CDR3 DNA follows: TGTGCCAGCAGCTTAGAATTTCTTGAGCAGTTCTTC. The V call is TRBV7-9, the J call TRBJ2-1; no definite D call. The germline V and J ends were trimmed by 1 base and 9 bases, with 7 bases remaining between them. Germline-derived CDR1 and CDR2 are SEHNR and FQNEAQ (reference sequence). The CDR3 is made up of 12 amino acids. The entire variable domain, with the rest obtained from reference TRBV7-9 and TRBJ2-1, is as follows: DTGVSQNPRHKITKRGQNVTFRCDPISEHNRLYWYRQTLGQGPEFLTYFQNEAQLEKSRLLSDRFSAERPKGSFSTLEIQRTEQGDSAMYLCASSLEFLEQFFGPGTRLTVL.

V is TRBV29-1 and J is TRBJ2-3, with D perhaps TRBD2 (5 bases). The CDR3 runs to 12 residues. Germline V gene data show CDR1 as SQVTM and CDR2 as ANQGSEA. V lost 6 bases to trimming and J lost 2 bases, with 9 bases between them. CDR3 protein: CSVQRNTDTQYF. In DNA form, the CDR3 reads TGCAGCGTCCAGCGGAACACAGATACGCAGTATTTT.

The J gene is TRBJ1-6, the V gene TRBV7-9; D ambiguous. Germline CDR1 SEHNR, CDR2 FQNEAQ (reference sequence). CDR3 size: 14 residues. V lost 2 bases to trimming and J lost 6 bases, with 8 bases between them. Written as DNA, the CDR3 is TGTGCCAGCAGCTTATTGAGTCTTAATTCACCCCTCCACTTT. Translating it yields CASSLLSLNSPLHF.

CDR3 sequence (DNA): TGTGCCAGCAGTGGGGAGGGTTGGGAGACCCAGTACTTC. It encodes CASSGEGWETQYF. The genes are TRBV2 and TRBJ2-5, with 7 bases aligning to TRBD2. Germline trimming cut 4 bases from V and 5 bases from J; bases unmatched to any gene: 4. The CDR3 is 13 amino acids. The germline V gene encodes CDR1 SNHLY and CDR2 FYNNEI.

The chain combines TRBV5-6 with TRBJ1-5; D is uncertain. Germline values: CDR1 SGHDT, CDR2 YYEEEE. The CDR3 extends over 13 amino acids. Trimming cost V 0 bases and J 7 bases, with 8 bases left between them. The CDR3, as DNA: TGTGCCAGCAGCTTGGAGCGACGGCAGCCCCAGCATTTT. Amino acids: CASSLERRQPQHF.

CDR3 protein: CASSVAAGAYNEQFF. CDR3 coding DNA: TGTGCCAGCAGCGTAGCGGCAGGGGCCTACAATGAGCAGTTCTTC. The chain recombines TRBV9 with TRBJ2-1; D may be TRBD1 (6 bases). The CDR3 has 15 amino acids. Between the trimmed V and J ends, which lost 0 bases and 2 bases, there was a span of 9 bases. The V gene's germline CDR1 is SGDLS and CDR2 YYNGEE.

The chain's CDR3 is CASSPGGGRVTQYF. The CDR3 nucleotides read TGTGCCAGCTCACCTGGAGGGGGCCGGGTGACCCAGTACTTC. This chain uses TRBV18 with TRBJ2-5, with a possible D match to TRBD1 (7 bases). In germline, CDR1 is KGHSH, CDR2 LQKENI. The ends were cut back, 3 bases at V and 7 bases at J, with 15 bases in the middle. The CDR3 is made up of 14 amino acids.

J is TRBJ2-7 and V is TRBV11-3; weak D call: TRBD2 (5 bases). From germline, CDR1 is SGHNT and CDR2 YENEEA. Trimming left V 5 bases short and J 3 bases short, with 20 bases between. This CDR3 region has 16 residues. The CDR3 reads CASSEGSVTGNYEQYF. CDR3 sequence (DNA): TGTGCCAGCAGCGAGGGCTCTGTGACGGGGAACTACGAGCAGTACTTC.

The V call is TRBV9, the J call TRBJ1-5, with 9 positions matching TRBD1. The trim removed 3 bases at V and 2 bases at J, leaving 3 bases unmatched. This CDR3 comprises 15 residues. From germline, CDR1 is SGDLS and CDR2 YYNGEE. The CDR3: CASSAGQGRNQPQHF. As DNA, the CDR3 is TGTGCCAGCAGCGCGGGACAGGGACGCAATCAGCCCCAGCATTTT.

V and J are TRBV5-5 and TRBJ1-1; no clear D. This CDR3 spans 14 amino acids. The germline V gene has CDR1 SGHKS and CDR2 YYEKEE (reference sequence). Trimming took off 1 base at V and 4 bases at J, with 11 bases between the two ends. The CDR3 bases are TGTGCCAGCAGCTTGATTGAGAGGGTCACTGAAGCTTTCTTT. Translated, it gives CASSLIERVTEAFF.

The chain uses TRBV11-3 and TRBJ1-1, with D unresolved. Germline V gene data show CDR1 as SGHNT and CDR2 as YENEEA. The CDR3 runs 12 residues. Deletions cut 5 bases from V and 11 bases from J, with 15 bases between. The CDR3: CASSPRGDQAFF. The CDR3 region has the DNA TGTGCCAGCAGCCCCCGGGGAGACCAGGCTTTCTTT.

The chain recombines TRBV6-1 with TRBJ1-1; D gene ambiguous. Germline V gene lookup returns CDR1 MNHNS and CDR2 SASEGT. V lost 3 bases and J 1 base, leaving 9 bases between the germline ends. The CDR3 loop spans 14 amino acids. CDR3 nucleotides: TGTGCCAGCAGTGATCAGGACTCGAACACTGAAGCTTTCTTT. Translating gives CASSDQDSNTEAFF.